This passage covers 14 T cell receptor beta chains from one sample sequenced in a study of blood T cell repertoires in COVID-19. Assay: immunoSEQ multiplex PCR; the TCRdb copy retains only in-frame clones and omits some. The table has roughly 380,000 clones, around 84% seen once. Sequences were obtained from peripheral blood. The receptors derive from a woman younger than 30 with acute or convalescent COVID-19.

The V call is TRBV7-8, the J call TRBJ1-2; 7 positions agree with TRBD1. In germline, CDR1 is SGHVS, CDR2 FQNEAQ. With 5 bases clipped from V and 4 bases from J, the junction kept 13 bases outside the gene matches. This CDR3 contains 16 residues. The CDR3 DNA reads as TGTGCCAGCAGCCAGGGGGGAGGGTTTTTGGGCTATGGCTACACCTTC. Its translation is CASSQGGGFLGYGYTF.

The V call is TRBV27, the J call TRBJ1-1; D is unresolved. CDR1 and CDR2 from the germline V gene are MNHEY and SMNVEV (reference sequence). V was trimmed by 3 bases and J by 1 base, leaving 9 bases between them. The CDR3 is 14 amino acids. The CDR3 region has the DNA TGTGCCAGCAGTTTGGCAGTCAGGAACACTGAAGCTTTCTTT. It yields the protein CASSLAVRNTEAFF.

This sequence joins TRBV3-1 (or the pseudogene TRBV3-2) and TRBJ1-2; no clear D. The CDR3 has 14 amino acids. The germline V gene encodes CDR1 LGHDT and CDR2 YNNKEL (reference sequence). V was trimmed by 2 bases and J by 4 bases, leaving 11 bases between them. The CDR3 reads CASSQNPGPYGYTF. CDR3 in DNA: TGTGCCAGCAGCCAAAATCCGGGTCCCTATGGCTACACCTTC.

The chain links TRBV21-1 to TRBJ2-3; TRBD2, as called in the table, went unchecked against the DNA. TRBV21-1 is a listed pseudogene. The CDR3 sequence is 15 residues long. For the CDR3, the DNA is TGTGCCAGCAATCACCGAGGGCACTCCACAGATACGCAGTATTTT. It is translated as CASNHRGHSTDTQYF.

The CDR3 coding sequence is TGTGCCAGCAGTGACATTCAGATCCACGACAATCAGCCCCAGCATTTT. It codes for CASSDIQIHDNQPQHF. The V and J genes are TRBV6-4 and TRBJ1-5; D is uncertain. CDR1 and CDR2 (germline): MRHNA, SNTAGT. CDR3 length: 16 residues. V lost 2 bases to trimming and J lost 3 bases, with 14 bases between them.

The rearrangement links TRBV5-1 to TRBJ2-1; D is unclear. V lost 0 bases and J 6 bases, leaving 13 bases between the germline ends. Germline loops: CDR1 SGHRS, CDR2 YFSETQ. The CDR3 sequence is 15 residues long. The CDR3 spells CASSLGAVIVNEQFF. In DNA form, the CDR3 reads TGCGCCAGCAGCTTGGGGGCCGTAATCGTCAATGAGCAGTTCTTC.

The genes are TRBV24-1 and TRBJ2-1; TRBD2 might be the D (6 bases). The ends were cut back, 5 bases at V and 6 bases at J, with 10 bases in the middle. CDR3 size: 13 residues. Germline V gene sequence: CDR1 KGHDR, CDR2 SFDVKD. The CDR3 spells CATSGRRGNEQFF. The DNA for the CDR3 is TGTGCCACCAGTGGGCGGAGGGGCAATGAGCAGTTCTTC.

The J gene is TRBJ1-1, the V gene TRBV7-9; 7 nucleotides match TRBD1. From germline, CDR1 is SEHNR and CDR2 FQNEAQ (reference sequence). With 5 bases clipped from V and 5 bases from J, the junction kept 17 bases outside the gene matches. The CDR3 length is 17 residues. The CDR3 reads CASSPGGARGQKTEAFF. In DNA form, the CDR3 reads TGTGCCAGCAGCCCCGGGGGCGCAAGGGGGCAAAAGACTGAAGCTTTCTTT.

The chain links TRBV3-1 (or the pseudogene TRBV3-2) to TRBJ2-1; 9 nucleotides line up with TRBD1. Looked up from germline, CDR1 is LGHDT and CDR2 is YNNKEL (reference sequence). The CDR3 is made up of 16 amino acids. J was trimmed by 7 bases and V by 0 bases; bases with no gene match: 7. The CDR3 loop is CASSQDPGTGLNEQFF. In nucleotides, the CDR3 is TGTGCCAGCAGCCAAGATCCCGGGACAGGGCTTAATGAGCAGTTCTTC.

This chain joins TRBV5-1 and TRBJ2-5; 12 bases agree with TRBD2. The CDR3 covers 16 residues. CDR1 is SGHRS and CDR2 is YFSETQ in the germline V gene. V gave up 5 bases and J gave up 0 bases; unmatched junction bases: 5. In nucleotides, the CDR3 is TGCGCCAGCAGAACTAGCGGGGGGTTAAACCAAGAGACCCAGTACTTC. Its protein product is CASRTSGGLNQETQYF.

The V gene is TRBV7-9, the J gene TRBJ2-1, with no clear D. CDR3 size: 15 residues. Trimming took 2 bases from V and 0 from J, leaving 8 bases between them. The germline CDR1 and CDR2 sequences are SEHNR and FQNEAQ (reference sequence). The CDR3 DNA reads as TGTGCCAGCAGCTTACACTTGAGCTCCTACAATGAGCAGTTCTTC. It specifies CASSLHLSSYNEQFF.

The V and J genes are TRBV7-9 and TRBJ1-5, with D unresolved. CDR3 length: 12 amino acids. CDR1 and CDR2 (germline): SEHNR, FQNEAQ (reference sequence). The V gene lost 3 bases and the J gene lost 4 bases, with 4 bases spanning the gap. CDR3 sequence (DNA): TGTGCCAGCAGCTTTCCTAATCAGCCCCAGCATTTT. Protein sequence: CASSFPNQPQHF. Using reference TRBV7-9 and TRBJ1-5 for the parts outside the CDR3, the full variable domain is DTGVSQNPRHKITKRGQNVTFRCDPISEHNRLYWYRQTLGQGPEFLTYFQNEAQLEKSRLLSDRFSAERPKGSFSTLEIQRTEQGDSAMYLCASSFPNQPQHFGDGTRLSIL.

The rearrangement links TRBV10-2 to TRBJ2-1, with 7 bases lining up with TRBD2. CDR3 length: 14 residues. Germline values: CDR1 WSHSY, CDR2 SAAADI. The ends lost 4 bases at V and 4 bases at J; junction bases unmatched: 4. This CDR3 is CASSALGGYNEQFF. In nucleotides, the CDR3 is TGCGCCAGCAGTGCATTGGGGGGGTACAATGAGCAGTTCTTC.

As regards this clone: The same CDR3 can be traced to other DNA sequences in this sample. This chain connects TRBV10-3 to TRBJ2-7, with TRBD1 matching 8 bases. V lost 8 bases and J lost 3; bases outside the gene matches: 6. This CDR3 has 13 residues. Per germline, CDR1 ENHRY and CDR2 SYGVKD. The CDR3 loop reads CAIGTGGSYEQYF. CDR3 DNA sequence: TGTGCCATCGGAACAGGGGGAAGCTACGAGCAGTACTTC.